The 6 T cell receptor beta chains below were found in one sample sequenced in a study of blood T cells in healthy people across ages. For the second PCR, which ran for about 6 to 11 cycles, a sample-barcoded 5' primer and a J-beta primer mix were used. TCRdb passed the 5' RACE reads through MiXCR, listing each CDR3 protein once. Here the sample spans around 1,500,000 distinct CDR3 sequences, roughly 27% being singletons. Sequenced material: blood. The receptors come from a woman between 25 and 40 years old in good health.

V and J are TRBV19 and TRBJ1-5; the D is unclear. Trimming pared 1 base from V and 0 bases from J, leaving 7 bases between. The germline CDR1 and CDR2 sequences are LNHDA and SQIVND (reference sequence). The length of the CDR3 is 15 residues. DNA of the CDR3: TGTGCCAGTAGTATAGCGTGGAATAGCAATCAGCCCCAGCATTTT. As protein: CASSIAWNSNQPQHF.

For the CDR3, the DNA is TGTGCCAGCATAGGTGGGGGGGGAGGTGAGCAGTTCTTC. Translation: CASIGGGGGEQFF. This chain uses TRBV12-3 or TRBV12-4 with TRBJ2-1; 7 bases align to TRBD2. This CDR3 has 13 residues. The J segment lost 9 bases and the V segment lost 7 bases, leaving 9 bases of the junction unmatched.

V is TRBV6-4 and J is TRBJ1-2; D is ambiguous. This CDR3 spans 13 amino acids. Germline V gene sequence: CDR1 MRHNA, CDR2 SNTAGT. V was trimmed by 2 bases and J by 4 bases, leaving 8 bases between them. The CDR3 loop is CASSDKGPYGYTF. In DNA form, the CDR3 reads TGTGCCAGCAGTGACAAGGGTCCCTATGGCTACACCTTC.

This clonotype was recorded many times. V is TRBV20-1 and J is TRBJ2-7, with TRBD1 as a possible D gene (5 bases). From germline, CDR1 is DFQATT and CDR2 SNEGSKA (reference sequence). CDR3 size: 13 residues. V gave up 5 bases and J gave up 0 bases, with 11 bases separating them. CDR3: CSALDTSSYEQYF. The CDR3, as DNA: TGCAGTGCTCTGGACACCAGCTCCTACGAGCAGTACTTC.

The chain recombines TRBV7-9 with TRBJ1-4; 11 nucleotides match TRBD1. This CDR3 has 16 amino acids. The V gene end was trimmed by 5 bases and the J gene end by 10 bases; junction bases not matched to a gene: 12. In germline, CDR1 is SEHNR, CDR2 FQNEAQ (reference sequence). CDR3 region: CASSPNSGTGGGKLFF. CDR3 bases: TGTGCCAGCAGCCCGAACTCCGGGACAGGGGGGGGAAAACTGTTTTTT. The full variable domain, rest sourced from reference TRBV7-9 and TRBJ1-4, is DTGVSQNPRHKITKRGQNVTFRCDPISEHNRLYWYRQTLGQGPEFLTYFQNEAQLEKSRLLSDRFSAERPKGSFSTLEIQRTEQGDSAMYLCASSPNSGTGGGKLFFGSGTQLSVL.

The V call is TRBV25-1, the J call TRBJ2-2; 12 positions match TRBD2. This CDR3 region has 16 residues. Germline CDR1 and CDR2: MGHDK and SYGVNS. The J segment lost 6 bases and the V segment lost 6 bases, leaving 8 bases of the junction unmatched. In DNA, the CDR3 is TGTGCCAGCAGCCCGAGCGGACTAGCGGGATCCGGGGAGCTGTTTTTT. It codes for CASSPSGLAGSGELFF.